This passage covers 10 T cell receptor beta chains from one sample sequenced in a study of glioma-infiltrating T cells. Using RNA template, CDR3s of TCR alpha and beta were amplified with iRepertoire arm-PCR. TCRdb reprocessed the multiplex PCR reads with MiXCR, giving one entry per CDR3 protein. The repertoire holds approximately 11,000 distinct CDR3 sequences, more than 25% seen once, with approximately 42% in the top ten. Material for sequencing was glioma tissue, nonneoplastic brain tissue, or PBMCs (not recorded which). Every receptor here comes from a human donor with low-grade glioma or glioblastoma, undergoing nonglioma brain surgery, or in good health (not recorded which).

As concerns this clonotype: A read error may explain this, as a much larger clone is one base away. The rearrangement uses TRBV28 and TRBJ1-5; D is undetermined. The CDR3 consists of 11 residues. Germline lookup yields CDR1 MDHEN and CDR2 SYDVKM. Trimming shortened V by 5 bases and J by 7 bases, and 6 bases separated the two germline ends. In DNA form, the CDR3 reads TGTGCCAGCAGTAACACACAGCCCCAGCATTTT. It yields the protein CASSNTQPQHF. The variable domain in full, completed from reference TRBV28 and TRBJ1-5, reads DVKVTQSSRYLVKRTGEKVFLECVQDMDHENMFWYRQDPGLGLRLIYFSYDVKMKEKGDIPEGYSVSREKKERFSLILESASTNQTSMYLCASSNTQPQHFGDGTRLSIL.

Turning to this clonotype: The junction and the germline gene differ at one end; a read error may be behind it. V and J are TRBV7-2 and TRBJ1-5; D might be TRBD1 (6 bases). The CDR3 contains 18 residues. Per germline, CDR1 SGHTA and CDR2 FQGNSA. This CDR3 reads CACSRPADRLYSNQPQHF. CDR3 in DNA: TGTGCCTGCAGCCGACCCGCAGACAGGTTATATAGCAATCAGCCCCAGCATTTT.

This clonotype was seen many times. V gene TRBV7-3 combines with J gene TRBJ1-1; 8 bases are a match to TRBD1. J lost 3 bases, V lost 6 bases, and 9 bases had no gene match. CDR1 SGHTA and CDR2 FQGTGA come from the germline V gene. This CDR3 spans 15 amino acids. The CDR3 protein is CASSRQQGGHTEAFF. CDR3 nucleotides: TGTGCCAGCAGTCGTCAACAGGGGGGGCACACTGAAGCTTTCTTT.

The V gene is TRBV7-8, the J gene TRBJ2-7, with TRBD1 matching over 8 bases. The trim removed 5 bases at V and 0 bases at J, leaving 6 bases unmatched. The CDR3 is 15 residues long. The germline gives CDR1 SGHVS, CDR2 FQNEAQ. The CDR3 DNA reads as TGTGCCAGCAGCCAAGGACAGGGACCCTCCTACGAGCAGTACTTC. Amino acid sequence: CASSQGQGPSYEQYF.

Notes on this clonotype: The junction departs from germline at one end; a sequencing error may be responsible. The J gene is TRBJ1-1, the V gene TRBV28; D not certain. CDR3 length: 10 amino acids. Germline CDR1 is MDHEN and CDR2 is SYDVKM. As DNA, the CDR3 is TGTGCCAGAAGTTACACTGAAGCCTTCTTT. It specifies CARSYTEAFF. Full variable domain (missing parts from reference TRBV28 and TRBJ1-1): DVKVTQSSRYLVKRTGEKVFLECVQDMDHENMFWYRQDPGLGLRLIYFSYDVKMKEKGDIPEGYSVSREKKERFSLILESASTNQTSMYLCARSYTEAFFGQGTRLTVV.

The sample holds a few counts of this clonotype. CDR3 sequence (DNA): TGTGCCAGCAGCGCCTGGACAGGGGGCGACGAGCAGTACTTC. This translates into CASSAWTGGDEQYF. This chain uses TRBV7-6 with TRBJ2-7; the match to TRBD1 covers 11 bases. The CDR3 sequence is 14 residues long. CDR1 and CDR2 (germline): SGHVS, FNYEAQ. V was clipped by 5 bases and J by 5 bases; unmatched bases: 5.

This chain connects TRBV25-1 to TRBJ2-1; 10 bases map to TRBD2. This CDR3 region has 15 residues. Trimming took 1 base from V and 8 from J; bases not matched to a gene: 5. Germline-derived CDR1 and CDR2 are MGHDK and SYGVNS. Written as DNA, the CDR3 is TGTGCCAGCAGTGAATCCCTAGCGGGAGACGATGAGCAGTTCTTC. It yields the protein CASSESLAGDDEQFF.

This clonotype was recorded once. The chain carries TRBV5-4 and TRBJ2-1; no reliable D call. From germline, CDR1 is SGHNT and CDR2 YYREEE (reference sequence). CDR3 length: 18 amino acids. Trimming stripped 4 bases from V and 0 bases from J, with 20 bases between. For the CDR3, the DNA is TGTGCCAGCAGCCATAGACCGACTCACTCTTCCTCCTACAATGAGCAGTTCTTC. Translating gives CASSHRPTHSSSYNEQFF.

Turning to this clonotype: This may come from a read error, since a much larger clone is one base off. The chain employs TRBV6-1 and TRBJ2-7; 14 nucleotides agree with TRBD2. The CDR3 has 13 residues. Germline CDR1 and CDR2: MNHNS and SASEGT. J gave up 9 bases and V 6 bases, and 4 bases lay outside the gene matches. DNA for the CDR3: TGTGCCAGCAGCAGACTAGCGGGAGGGGCGCAGTACTTC. This codes for CASSRLAGGAQYF.

By sample share, this clonotype is medium-sized (0.01 to 0.1%). This chain links TRBV7-6 with TRBJ2-1; either TRBD1 or TRBD2 may supply D (5 bases each). V lost 5 bases to trimming and J lost 5 bases, with 16 bases between them. The CDR3 sequence is 15 residues long. Germline V gene sequence: CDR1 SGHVS, CDR2 FNYEAQ. The CDR3 DNA follows: TGTGCCAGCAGCCCTAACGAGGGACCAAACAATGAGCAGTTCTTC. As protein: CASSPNEGPNNEQFF.